Given below is one T cell receptor (beta chain) in context. The antigen is unknown. This entry comes from a study of early T cells in non-severe SARS-CoV-2 infection. One entry per CDR3 protein results from TCRdb running MiXCR on the 5' RACE reads. The sample holds about 98,000 distinct CDR3 sequences, 9.5% to 12% seen once. Study-wide results and caveats: There was a bias toward anti-spike CD8 responses in VDJdb matching, which missed private and CD4 specificities.

Germline V lookup: CDR1 KGHSH, CDR2 LQKENI. The CDR3 covers 15 residues. The junction had 10 bases not matched to a gene; V was cut back by 6 bases and J by 6 bases. This receptor was obtained from an adult who was a healthcare worker with PCR-confirmed SARS-CoV-2 infection or an uninfected control (not recorded which). The specimen was whole blood. V gene TRBV18 combines with J gene TRBJ1-5; 8 positions match TRBD1. The CDR3 reads CASSSTGVNAQPQHF. The CDR3 DNA is TGTGCCAGCTCGTCGACAGGGGTGAACGCTCAGCCCCAGCATTTT.